These 5 T cell receptor beta chains originate from one sample sequenced in a study of shared clonotypes between healthy human individuals. TCRdb's copy holds only in-frame clones and misses some; the assay was immunoSEQ multiplex PCR. The data contain 400,000 to 600,000 clones, about 96% of them singletons. The sample consisted of naive CD4+ T cells sorted from blood. The subset is: CD45RA+ positively selected. The source of these receptors is a woman aged 30 to 39 in good health.

The chain is built from TRBV7-9 and TRBJ2-7; 9 bases align to TRBD2. The CDR3 consists of 19 residues. With 0 bases clipped from V and 2 bases from J, the junction kept 14 bases outside the gene matches. CDR1 and CDR2 (germline): SEHNR, FQNEAQ (reference sequence). The CDR3 bases are TGTGCCAGCAGCTTAGCGTTGGCAGTGGGGACTAGCAATACCTACGAGCAGTACTTC. This gives the protein CASSLALAVGTSNTYEQYF.

V and J are TRBV28 and TRBJ1-4, with TRBD1 as a possible D gene (5 bases). Trimming took off 6 bases at V and 0 bases at J, with 11 bases between the two ends. CDR1 and CDR2 (germline): MDHEN, SYDVKM. The CDR3 sequence is 15 residues long. Here the CDR3 DNA reads TGTGCCAGCAGCTCCGGGGGTACAACTAATGAAAAACTGTTTTTT. It yields the protein CASSSGGTTNEKLFF.

The chain carries TRBV5-1 and TRBJ2-1; 8 nucleotides match TRBD1. J was trimmed by 6 bases and V by 4 bases; bases with no gene match: 6. The CDR3 is 14 residues long. CDR1 is SGHRS, CDR2 YFSETQ, per germline. The CDR3 reads CASSPWTGSNEQFF. The CDR3 DNA reads TGCGCCAGCAGCCCCTGGACAGGGAGCAATGAGCAGTTCTTC.

V and J are TRBV5-1 and TRBJ2-2; a possible D gene is TRBD1 (5 bases). Germline V CDR1 and CDR2: SGHRS, YFSETQ. The CDR3 extends over 16 amino acids. The V gene lost 2 bases and the J gene lost 0 bases, with 11 bases spanning the gap. The CDR3: CASSLQVDPNTGELFF. CDR3 nucleotides: TGCGCCAGCAGCTTACAGGTAGACCCGAACACCGGGGAGCTGTTTTTT.

The CDR3 DNA is TGTGCCAGCAGCGGGGGGGAGACCCAGTACTTC. Translation gives CASSGGETQYF. V is TRBV7-7 and J is TRBJ2-5; the D gene is possibly TRBD2 (6 bases). The CDR3 runs to 11 residues. CDR1 and CDR2 from the germline V gene are SSHAT and FNYEAQ (reference sequence). Deletions cut 5 bases from V and 5 bases from J, with 6 bases between.